One and the same sample provided the 15 T cell receptor beta chains below, sequenced in a study of T-cell reconstitution after alpha-beta-depleted transplantation in children. A library of TCRbeta sequences, prepared with unique molecular identifiers, was generated. TCRdb re-called the PCR reads with MiXCR, one entry per CDR3 protein. The sample contains around 94,000 distinct CDR3 sequences, 4.5% to 7.5% of which appear only once. The sample here was PBMCs, mostly from graft donor cells, taken 60 days after TCRalphabeta/CD19-depleted stem cell transplant. These receptors all stem from a female patient aged 2 to 10 who had a stem cell transplant for Fanconi anemia, so the T cells may come from the graft donor.

At least ten counts were recorded for this clonotype. The V call is TRBV29-1, the J call TRBJ2-3; TRBD2 matches 10 bases. V shed 4 bases, J shed 8 bases, and the junction held 9 bases outside the gene matches. CDR1 is SQVTM, CDR2 ANQGSEA, per germline. This CDR3 has 14 amino acids. The DNA for the CDR3 is TGCAGCGTTGCTGTTAGCGGGGGGCCCGGTACGCAGTATTTT. Its translation is CSVAVSGGPGTQYF.

CDR3 bases: TGTGCCACCAGCAGGTTAGAAGCGGGAAGCACAGATACGCAGTATTTT. Translated: CATSRLEAGSTDTQYF. The V gene is TRBV15, the J gene TRBJ2-3; 7 bases line up with TRBD2. Trimming took 3 bases from V and 0 from J; bases not matched to a gene: 6. Germline CDR1 LNHNV, CDR2 YYDKDF (reference sequence). This CDR3 region has 16 residues.

In this sample, this clonotype turned up many times. V is TRBV6-2 or TRBV6-3 and J is TRBJ2-7; TRBD2 matches at 8 bases. Germline CDR1 is MNHEY and CDR2 is SVGEGT. There are 15 residues in the CDR3. After removal of 6 bases from V and 1 base from J, the junction contained 8 bases not matched to a gene. CDR3 in DNA: TGTGCCAGCAGGACCTTAAGCGGGAGTTCCTACGAGCAGTACTTC. Amino acid sequence: CASRTLSGSSYEQYF.

This clonotype was counted between two and nine times. Its ends do not fully match the called genes, so a read error is possible. The chain joins TRBV5-1 to TRBJ2-1; 9 bases line up with TRBD2. Germline V lookup: CDR1 SGHRS, CDR2 YFSETQ. This CDR3 contains 16 residues. DNA of the CDR3: TGCGCCAGCAGCGGCCTACTAGCGGGCTCCTACAATGAGCAGCTCTTC. Residues: CASSGLLAGSYNEQLF.

This clonotype appeared a few times. This chain joins TRBV21-1 and TRBJ2-5; TRBD1 is the table's D call and was not checked against the DNA. TRBV21-1 counts as a pseudogene. This CDR3 has 13 amino acids. The CDR3 DNA reads as TGTGCCAGCAGCGGAGCAGGGGAAGAGACCCAGTACTTC. It codes for CASSGAGEETQYF.

This clonotype was seen many times. This sequence joins TRBV5-1 and TRBJ2-7, with TRBD1 matching over 7 bases. This CDR3 is 13 amino acids long. Germline V gives CDR1 SGHRS, CDR2 YFSETQ. After removal of 7 bases from V and 3 bases from J, the junction contained 7 bases not matched to a gene. The CDR3 nucleotides read TGCGCCAGCGGAATTTCAGGGGGCTACGAGCAGTACTTC. Its translation: CASGISGGYEQYF.

This clonotype occurred a few times. The chain joins TRBV2 to TRBJ2-1, with a tentative D call TRBD2 (5 bases). CDR3 length equals 16 residues. Germline CDR1 SNHLY, CDR2 FYNNEI. The germline V and J ends were trimmed by 2 bases and 0 bases, with 11 bases remaining between them. Here the CDR3 DNA reads TGTGCCAGCAGTGAATTCATGGGGAGCTCCTACAATGAGCAGTTCTTC. This translates into CASSEFMGSSYNEQFF.

This clonotype appeared many times. The chain has TRBV28 and TRBJ2-2; TRBD1 matches at 8 bases. Per germline, CDR1 MDHEN and CDR2 SYDVKM. Losses at the gene ends were 7 bases for V and 5 bases for J; bases not matched to a gene: 3. This CDR3 is built from 13 residues. CDR3 DNA: TGTGCCAGCATTCACAGGGGGACCGGGGAGCTGTTTTTT. Its protein product is CASIHRGTGELFF.

The table lists this clonotype with many counts. The rearrangement links TRBV7-9 to TRBJ2-3, with D hard to call. The CDR3 totals 15 residues. V was trimmed by 1 base and J by 3 bases, leaving 11 bases between them. Germline values: CDR1 SEHNR, CDR2 FQNEAQ (reference sequence). The CDR3 protein is CASSLGHKRTDTQYF. The CDR3 region has the DNA TGTGCCAGCAGCTTAGGCCATAAGAGGACAGATACGCAGTATTTT. Supplemented by reference TRBV7-9 and TRBJ2-3, the full variable domain reads DTGVSQNPRHKITKRGQNVTFRCDPISEHNRLYWYRQTLGQGPEFLTYFQNEAQLEKSRLLSDRFSAERPKGSFSTLEIQRTEQGDSAMYLCASSLGHKRTDTQYFGPGTRLTVL.

This clonotype was detected ten times or more. This chain uses TRBV20-1 with TRBJ1-3, with 12 bases aligning to TRBD1. CDR1 DFQATT and CDR2 SNEGSKA come from the germline V gene (reference sequence). This CDR3 has 15 amino acids. With 0 bases clipped from V and 7 bases from J, the junction kept 4 bases outside the gene matches. As DNA, the CDR3 is TGCAGTGCTAGAGATTCCGGGACAGGGGGCAACACCATATATTTT. Residues: CSARDSGTGGNTIYF.

This clonotype showed up many times. One end of the junction does not line up with germline, which may come from a read error. The genes are TRBV12-3 or TRBV12-4 and TRBJ1-2; tentatively, D is TRBD1 (5 bases). This CDR3 spans 15 amino acids. For the CDR3, the DNA is TGTGCCAGCAGTCTAGCAGGGTATTCGATGGATGGCTACACCTTC. It codes for CASSLAGYSMDGYTF.

This clonotype occurred many times. The rearrangement uses TRBV4-2 and TRBJ1-2, with no clear D. This CDR3 is built from 12 residues. Trimming left V 0 bases short and J 4 bases short, with 3 bases between. CDR1 and CDR2 from the germline V gene are LGHNA and YNFKEQ. The DNA for the CDR3 is TGTGCCAGCAGCCAAGAGATCTATGGCTACACCTTC. Translating it yields CASSQEIYGYTF.

This clonotype was observed many times. The chain has TRBV9 and TRBJ2-3; possibly TRBD2 for D (6 bases). CDR1 is SGDLS, CDR2 YYNGEE, per germline. CDR3 length: 16 amino acids. V lost 1 base and J lost 2, with 14 bases in between. The CDR3 sequence: CASSVSPGLNTDTQYF. CDR3 sequence (DNA): TGTGCCAGCAGCGTATCCCCGGGACTGAACACAGATACGCAGTATTTT. Looking up the rest from reference TRBV9 and TRBJ2-3 gives the full variable domain: DSGVTQTPKHLITATGQRVTLRCSPRSGDLSVYWYQQSLDQGLQFLIQYYNGEERAKGNILERFSAQQFPDLHSELNLSSLELGDSALYFCASSVSPGLNTDTQYFGPGTRLTVL.

The chain has TRBV4-2 and TRBJ1-2; D is uncertain. Germline V gene sequence: CDR1 LGHNA, CDR2 YNFKEQ. The V and J ends lost 0 bases and 4 bases respectively, with 12 bases between them. This CDR3 region has 15 residues. This CDR3 reads CASSQDLGVPYGYTF. In DNA form, the CDR3 reads TGTGCCAGCAGCCAAGATCTCGGGGTTCCCTATGGCTACACCTTC.

This clonotype was found a few times. This rearrangement joins TRBV7-9 to TRBJ2-7, with 9 bases fitting TRBD2. Germline V gives CDR1 SEHNR, CDR2 FQNEAQ (reference sequence). Losses at the gene ends were 5 bases for V and 3 bases for J; bases not matched to a gene: 11. CDR3 length: 16 amino acids. CDR3: CASSKFKTSGDYEQYF. CDR3 sequence (DNA): TGTGCCAGCAGCAAGTTTAAGACTAGCGGAGACTACGAGCAGTACTTC.